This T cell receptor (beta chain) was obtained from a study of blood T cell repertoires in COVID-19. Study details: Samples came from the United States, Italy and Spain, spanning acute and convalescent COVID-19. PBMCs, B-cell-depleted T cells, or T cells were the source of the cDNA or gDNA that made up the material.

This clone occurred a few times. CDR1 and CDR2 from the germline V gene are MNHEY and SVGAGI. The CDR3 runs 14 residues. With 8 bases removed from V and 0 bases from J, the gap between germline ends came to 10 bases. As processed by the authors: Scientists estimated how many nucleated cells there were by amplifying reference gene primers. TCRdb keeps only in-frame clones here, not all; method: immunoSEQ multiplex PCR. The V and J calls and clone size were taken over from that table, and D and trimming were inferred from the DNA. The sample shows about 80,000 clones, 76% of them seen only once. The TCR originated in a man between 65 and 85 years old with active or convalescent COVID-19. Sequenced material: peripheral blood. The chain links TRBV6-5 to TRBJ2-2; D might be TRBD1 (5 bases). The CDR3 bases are TGTGCCAGCCTTGGCAGGGCGAACACCGGGGAGCTGTTTTTT. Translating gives CASLGRANTGELFF.